Given below is one T cell receptor beta chain in context. Its antigen is still unknown. No much larger clone exists at a distance of one base, and base qualities are not known. Receptor amplification or capture employed the immunoSEQ multiplex PCR assay. Here the immuneACCESS table is served through TCRdb, limited to in-frame sequences with V and J called. Missing clones are a known gap in these copies; in checked studies unresolved V genes cover under half, and the rest lacks a known reason. Across this sample there are approximately 87,000 clones, with 90% to 95% seen only once. The leading ten clones occupy about 1.3% of the sample. This record comes from a study of control samples from healthy donors and cancer patients (dated by TCRdb to the early 2020s). From the germline V gene, CDR1 is KGHDR and CDR2 is SFDVKD. Germline trimming amounts to 5 bases on V and 5 bases on J, with 4 as the count of junction bases outside the gene matches. From its cysteine to its phenylalanine, the CDR3 spans 14 amino acids. Only the CDR3 portion is preserved as DNA: 42 bases, with reading frame beginning at the first base.

The sequenced sample consisted of PBMCs. This receptor chain uses TRBV24-1 and TRBJ2-3; 9 central bases correspond to TRBD2. The sequence came from a woman between 35 and 50 years old with lung cancer. The CDR3 reads CATSGSGGLDTQYF. The nucleotides read TGTGCCACCAGTGGGAGCGGGGGGTTAGATACGCAGTATTTT.